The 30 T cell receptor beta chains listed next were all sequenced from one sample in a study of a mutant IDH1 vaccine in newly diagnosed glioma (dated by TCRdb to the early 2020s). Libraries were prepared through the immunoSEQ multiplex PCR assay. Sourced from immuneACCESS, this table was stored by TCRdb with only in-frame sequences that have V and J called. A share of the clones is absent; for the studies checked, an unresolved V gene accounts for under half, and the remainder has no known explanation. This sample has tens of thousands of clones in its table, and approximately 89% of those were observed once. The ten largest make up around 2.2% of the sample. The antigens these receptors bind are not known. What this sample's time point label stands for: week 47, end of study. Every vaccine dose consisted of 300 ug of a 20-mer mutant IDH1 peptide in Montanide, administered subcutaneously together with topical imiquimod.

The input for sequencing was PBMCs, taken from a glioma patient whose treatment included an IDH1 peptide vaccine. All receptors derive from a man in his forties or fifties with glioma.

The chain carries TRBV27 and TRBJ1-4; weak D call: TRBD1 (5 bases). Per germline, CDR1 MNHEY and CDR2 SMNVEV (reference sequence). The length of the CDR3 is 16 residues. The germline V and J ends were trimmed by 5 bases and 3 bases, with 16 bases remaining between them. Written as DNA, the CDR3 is TGTGCCAGCAGTCCCGTGACAGCCGAACCTAATGAAAAACTGTTTTTT. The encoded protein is CASSPVTAEPNEKLFF.

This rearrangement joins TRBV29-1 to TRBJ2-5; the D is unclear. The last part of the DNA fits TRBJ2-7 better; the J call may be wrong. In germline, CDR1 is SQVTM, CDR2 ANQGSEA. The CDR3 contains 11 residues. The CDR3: CSVASEYEQYF. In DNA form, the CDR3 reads TGCAGCGTTGCGTCGGAATACGAGCAGTACTTC.

For the CDR3, the DNA is TGTGCCAGTAGCCCCAGGGGAGGAGTCACTGAAGCTTTCTTT. This sequence encodes CASSPRGGVTEAFF. V usage is TRBV19 and J usage is TRBJ1-1, with D perhaps matching TRBD1 (6 bases). With 6 bases removed from V and 4 bases from J, the gap between germline ends came to 15 bases. The CDR3 consists of 14 residues. Germline-derived CDR1 and CDR2 are LNHDA and SQIVND (reference sequence).

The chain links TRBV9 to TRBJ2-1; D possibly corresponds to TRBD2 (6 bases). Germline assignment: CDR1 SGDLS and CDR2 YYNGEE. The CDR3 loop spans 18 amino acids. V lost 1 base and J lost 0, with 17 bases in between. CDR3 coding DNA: TGTGCCAGCAGCGTAAGCGCTGCGGGGCCGAGCTCCTACAATGAGCAGTTCTTC. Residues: CASSVSAAGPSSYNEQFF.

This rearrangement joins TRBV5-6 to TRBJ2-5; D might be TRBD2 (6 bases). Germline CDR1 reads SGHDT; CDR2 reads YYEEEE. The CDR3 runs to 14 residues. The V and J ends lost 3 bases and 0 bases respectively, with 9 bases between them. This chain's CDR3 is CASSWAGNQETQYF. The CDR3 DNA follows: TGTGCCAGCAGCTGGGCGGGGAACCAAGAGACCCAGTACTTC.

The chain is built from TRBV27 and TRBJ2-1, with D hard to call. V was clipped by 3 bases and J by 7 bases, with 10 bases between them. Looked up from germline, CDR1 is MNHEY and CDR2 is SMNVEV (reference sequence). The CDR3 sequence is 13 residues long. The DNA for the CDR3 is TGTGCCAGCAGTTTCCTCGAGATGAATGAGCAGTTCTTC. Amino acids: CASSFLEMNEQFF.

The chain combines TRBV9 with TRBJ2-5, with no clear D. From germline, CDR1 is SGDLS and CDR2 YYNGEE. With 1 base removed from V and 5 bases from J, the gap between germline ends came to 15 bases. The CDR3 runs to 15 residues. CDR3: CASSVLYGLRETQYF. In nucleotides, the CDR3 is TGTGCCAGCAGCGTACTATACGGGCTAAGGGAGACCCAGTACTTC.

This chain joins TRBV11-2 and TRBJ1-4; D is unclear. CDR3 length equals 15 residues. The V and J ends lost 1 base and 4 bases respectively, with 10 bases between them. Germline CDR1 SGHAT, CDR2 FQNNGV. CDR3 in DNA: TGTGCCAGCAGCTTAGGTGCGCGACTTAATGAAAAACTGTTTTTT. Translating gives CASSLGARLNEKLFF.

CDR3 in DNA: TGTGCCAGCAGTTTATGGTCTAGCGGGGGATCCACAGATACGCAGTATTTT. The encoded protein is CASSLWSSGGSTDTQYF. The chain joins TRBV28 to TRBJ2-3, with 10 bases lining up with TRBD2. The CDR3 is 17 residues long. With 0 bases clipped from V and 2 bases from J, the junction kept 5 bases outside the gene matches. Germline CDR1 is MDHEN and CDR2 is SYDVKM.

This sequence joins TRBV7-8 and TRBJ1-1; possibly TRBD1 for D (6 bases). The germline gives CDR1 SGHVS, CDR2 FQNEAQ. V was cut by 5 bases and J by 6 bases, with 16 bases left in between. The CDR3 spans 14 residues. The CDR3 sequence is CASSRGGEYAEAFF. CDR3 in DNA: TGTGCCAGCAGCCGAGGGGGGGAGTACGCTGAAGCTTTCTTT.

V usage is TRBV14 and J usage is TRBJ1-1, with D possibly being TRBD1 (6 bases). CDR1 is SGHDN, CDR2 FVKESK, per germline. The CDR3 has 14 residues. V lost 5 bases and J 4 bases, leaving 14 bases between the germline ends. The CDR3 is CASSSGGHITEAFF. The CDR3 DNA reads TGTGCCAGCAGCTCCGGGGGGCATATCACTGAAGCTTTCTTT.

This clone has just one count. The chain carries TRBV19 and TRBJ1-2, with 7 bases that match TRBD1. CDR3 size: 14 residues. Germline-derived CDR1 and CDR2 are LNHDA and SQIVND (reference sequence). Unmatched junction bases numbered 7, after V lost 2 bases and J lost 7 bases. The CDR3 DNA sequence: TGTGCCAGTAGTATAACAGGGGACTACGGTGGCTACACCTTC. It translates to CASSITGDYGGYTF.

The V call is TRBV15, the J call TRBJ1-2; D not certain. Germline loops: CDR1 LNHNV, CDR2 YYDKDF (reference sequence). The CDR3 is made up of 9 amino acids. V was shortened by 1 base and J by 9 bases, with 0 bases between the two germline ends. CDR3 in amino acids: CATSRGYTF. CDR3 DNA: TGTGCCACCAGCAGAGGCTACACCTTC.

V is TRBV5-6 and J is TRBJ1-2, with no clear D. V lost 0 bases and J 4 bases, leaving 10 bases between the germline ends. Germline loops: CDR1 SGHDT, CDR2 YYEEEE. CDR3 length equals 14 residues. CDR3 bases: TGTGCCAGCAGCTTGGTCCGCCTCGCCTATGGCTACACCTTC. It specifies CASSLVRLAYGYTF.

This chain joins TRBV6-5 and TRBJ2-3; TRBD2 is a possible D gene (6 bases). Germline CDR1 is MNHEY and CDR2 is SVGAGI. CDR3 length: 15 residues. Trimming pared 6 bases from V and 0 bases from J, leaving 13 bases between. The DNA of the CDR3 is TGTGCCAGCAGCCTAGCGCGCCCTAGCACAGATACGCAGTATTTT. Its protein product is CASSLARPSTDTQYF.

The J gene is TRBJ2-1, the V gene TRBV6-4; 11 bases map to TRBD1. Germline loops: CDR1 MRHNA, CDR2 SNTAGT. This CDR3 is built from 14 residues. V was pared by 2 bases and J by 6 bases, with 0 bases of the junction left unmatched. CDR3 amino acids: CASSDGTGGNEQFF. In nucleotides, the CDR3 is TGTGCCAGCAGTGACGGGACAGGGGGCAATGAGCAGTTCTTC.

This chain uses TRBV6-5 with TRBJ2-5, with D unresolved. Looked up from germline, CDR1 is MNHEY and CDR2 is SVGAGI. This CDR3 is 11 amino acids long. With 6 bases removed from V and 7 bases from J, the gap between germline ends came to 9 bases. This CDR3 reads CASRTRGTQYF. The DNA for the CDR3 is TGTGCCAGCAGAACGCGTGGGACCCAGTACTTC.

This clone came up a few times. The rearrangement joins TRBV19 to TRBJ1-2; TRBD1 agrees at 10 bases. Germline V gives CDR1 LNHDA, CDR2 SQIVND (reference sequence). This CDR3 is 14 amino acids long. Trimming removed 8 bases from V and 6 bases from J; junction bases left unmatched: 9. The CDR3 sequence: CASGDRGRLDGYTF. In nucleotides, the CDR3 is TGTGCCAGTGGGGACAGGGGCCGCCTGGATGGCTACACCTTC.

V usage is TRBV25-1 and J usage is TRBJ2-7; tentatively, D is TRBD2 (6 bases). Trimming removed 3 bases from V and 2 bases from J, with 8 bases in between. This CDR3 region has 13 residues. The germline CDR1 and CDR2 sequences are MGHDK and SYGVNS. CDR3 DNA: TGTGCCAGCAGTGACGCGGGAACCTACGAGCAGTACTTC. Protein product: CASSDAGTYEQYF.

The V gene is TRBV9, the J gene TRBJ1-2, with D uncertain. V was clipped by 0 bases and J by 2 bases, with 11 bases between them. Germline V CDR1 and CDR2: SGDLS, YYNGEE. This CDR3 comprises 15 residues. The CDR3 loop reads CASSVGIGYNYGYTF. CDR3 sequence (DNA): TGTGCCAGCAGCGTAGGAATAGGGTACAACTATGGCTACACCTTC.

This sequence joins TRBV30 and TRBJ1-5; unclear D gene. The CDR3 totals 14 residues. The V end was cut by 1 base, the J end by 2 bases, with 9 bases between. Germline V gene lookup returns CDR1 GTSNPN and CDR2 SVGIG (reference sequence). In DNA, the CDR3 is TGTGCCTGGAGTGAGGGAGCCGGCAATCAGCCCCAGCATTTT. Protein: CAWSEGAGNQPQHF.

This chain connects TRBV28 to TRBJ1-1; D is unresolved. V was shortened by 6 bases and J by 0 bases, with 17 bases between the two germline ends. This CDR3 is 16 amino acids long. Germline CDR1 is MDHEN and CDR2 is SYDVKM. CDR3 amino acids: CASSPSKGVMNTEAFF. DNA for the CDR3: TGTGCCAGCAGCCCTTCCAAGGGAGTTATGAACACTGAAGCTTTCTTT.

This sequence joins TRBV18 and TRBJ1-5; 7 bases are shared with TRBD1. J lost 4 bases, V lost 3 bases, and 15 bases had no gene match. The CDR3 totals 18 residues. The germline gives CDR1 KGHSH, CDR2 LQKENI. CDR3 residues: CASSPQRLGQVKNQPQHF. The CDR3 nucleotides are TGTGCCAGCTCACCCCAGAGACTCGGACAGGTAAAAAATCAGCCCCAGCATTTT. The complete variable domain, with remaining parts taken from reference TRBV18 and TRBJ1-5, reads NAGVMQNPRHLVRRRGQEARLRCSPMKGHSHVYWYRQLPEEGLKFMVYLQKENIIDESGMPKERFSAEFPKEGPSILRIQQVVRGDSAAYFCASSPQRLGQVKNQPQHFGDGTRLSIL.

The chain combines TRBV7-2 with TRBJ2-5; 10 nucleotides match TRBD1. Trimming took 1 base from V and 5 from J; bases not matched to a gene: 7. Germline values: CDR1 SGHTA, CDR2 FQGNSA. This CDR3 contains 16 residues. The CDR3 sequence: CASSLGGQGRVETQYF. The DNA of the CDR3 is TGTGCCAGCAGCTTAGGGGGACAGGGGCGAGTGGAGACCCAGTACTTC. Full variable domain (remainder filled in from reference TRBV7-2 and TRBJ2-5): GAGVSQSPSNKVTEKGKDVELRCDPISGHTALYWYRQSLGQGLEFLIYFQGNSAPDKSGLPSDRFSAERTGGSVSTLTIQRTQQEDSAVYLCASSLGGQGRVETQYFGPGTRLLVL.

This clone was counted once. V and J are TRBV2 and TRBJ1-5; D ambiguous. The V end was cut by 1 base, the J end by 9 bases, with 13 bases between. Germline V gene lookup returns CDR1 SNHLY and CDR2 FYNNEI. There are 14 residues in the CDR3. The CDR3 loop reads CASSEEMGGGPQHF. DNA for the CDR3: TGTGCCAGCAGTGAAGAGATGGGCGGAGGGCCCCAGCATTTT.

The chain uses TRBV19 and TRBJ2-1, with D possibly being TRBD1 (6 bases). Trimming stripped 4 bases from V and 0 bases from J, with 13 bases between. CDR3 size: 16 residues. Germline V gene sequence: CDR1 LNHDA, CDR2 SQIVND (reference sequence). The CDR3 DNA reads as TGTGCCAGTAGTAGGCCCGGACAGAGCTCCTACAATGAGCAGTTCTTC. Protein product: CASSRPGQSSYNEQFF.

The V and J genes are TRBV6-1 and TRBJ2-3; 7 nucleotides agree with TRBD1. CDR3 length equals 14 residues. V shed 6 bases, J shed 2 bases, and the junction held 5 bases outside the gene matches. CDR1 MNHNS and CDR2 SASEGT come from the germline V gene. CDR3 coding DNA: TGTGCCAGCAGCCGGGACAGATTCACAGATACGCAGTATTTT. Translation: CASSRDRFTDTQYF.

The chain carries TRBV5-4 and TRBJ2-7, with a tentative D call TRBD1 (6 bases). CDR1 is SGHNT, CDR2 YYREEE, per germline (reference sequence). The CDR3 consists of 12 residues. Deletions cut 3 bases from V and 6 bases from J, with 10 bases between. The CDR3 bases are TGTGCCAGCAGCTCGGACAGTAGCGAGCAGTACGTC. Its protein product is CASSSDSSEQYV.

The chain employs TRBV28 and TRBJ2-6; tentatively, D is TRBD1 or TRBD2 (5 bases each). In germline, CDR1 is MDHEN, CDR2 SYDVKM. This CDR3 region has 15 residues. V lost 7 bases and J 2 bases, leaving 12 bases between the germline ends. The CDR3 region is CASTLGVTGANVLTF. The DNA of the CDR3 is TGTGCCAGCACCTTGGGGGTTACTGGGGCCAACGTCCTGACTTTC.

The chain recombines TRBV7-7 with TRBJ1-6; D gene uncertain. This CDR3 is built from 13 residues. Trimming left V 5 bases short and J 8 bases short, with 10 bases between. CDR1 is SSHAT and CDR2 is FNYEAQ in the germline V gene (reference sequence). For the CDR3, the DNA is TGTGCCAGCAGCACTTCAAACCATTCACCCCTCCACTTT. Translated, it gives CASSTSNHSPLHF. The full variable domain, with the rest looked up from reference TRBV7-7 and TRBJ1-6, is GAGVSQSPRYKVTKRGQDVTLRCDPISSHATLYWYQQALGQGPEFLTYFNYEAQPDKSGLPSDRFSAERPEGSISTLTIQRTEQRDSAMYRCASSTSNHSPLHFGNGTRLTVT.